These 20 T cell receptor beta chains were all obtained from the same sample, sequenced in a study of blood T cell repertoires in COVID-19. The table came from immunoSEQ multiplex PCR; TCRdb's copy has only in-frame clones and leaves some out. Of about 51,000 clones detected, approximately 85% appear once; the ten largest clones hold approximately 3%. Source material: peripheral blood. The receptors here all came from a man aged 50 or older with active COVID-19.

Only a few counts were recorded for this clone. The rearrangement uses TRBV11-2 and TRBJ2-7; 7 nucleotides agree with TRBD1. The CDR3 is 19 residues long. V shed 5 bases and J 3 bases; nucleotides not matched to a gene: 22. The germline V gene has CDR1 SGHAT and CDR2 FQNNGV. In nucleotides, the CDR3 is TGTGCCAGCAGCCCCCGTCCTCATAAGACAGGGAAGGCGAACTACGAGCAGTACGTC. It yields the protein CASSPRPHKTGKANYEQYV.

V and J are TRBV24-1 and TRBJ2-3; 7 nucleotides align to TRBD2. The germline CDR1 and CDR2 sequences are KGHDR and SFDVKD. The CDR3 contains 12 residues. The ends lost 6 bases at V and 4 bases at J; junction bases unmatched: 0. For the CDR3, the DNA is TGTGCCACCAGTAGCGGGGCAGATACGCAGTATTTT. It translates to CATSSGADTQYF.

The V gene is TRBV7-3, the J gene TRBJ2-5, with 8 bases that match TRBD1. The CDR3 extends over 15 amino acids. Germline V CDR1 and CDR2: SGHTA, FQGTGA. With 3 bases clipped from V and 1 base from J, the junction kept 4 bases outside the gene matches. In nucleotides, the CDR3 is TGTGCCAGCAGCTTCGACAGGGGCGCCCAAGAGACCCAGTACTTC. Translated: CASSFDRGAQETQYF.

The rearrangement links TRBV29-1 to TRBJ1-5; D is perhaps TRBD1 (5 bases). Per germline, CDR1 SQVTM and CDR2 ANQGSEA. V lost 4 bases and J 4 bases, leaving 14 bases between the germline ends. This CDR3 spans 14 amino acids. CDR3 bases: TGCAGCGTTGGAGACGGGCGGGGGAATCAGCCCCAGCATTTT. Translation: CSVGDGRGNQPQHF. Drawing the rest from reference TRBV29-1 and TRBJ1-5, the complete variable domain is SAVISQKPSRDICQRGTSLTIQCQVDSQVTMMFWYRQQPGQSLTLIATANQGSEATYESGFVIDKFPISRPNLTFSTLTVSNMSPEDSSIYLCSVGDGRGNQPQHFGDGTRLSIL.

This clone has a handful of counts. The rearrangement joins TRBV6-2 or TRBV6-3 to TRBJ2-2; 7 nucleotides match TRBD2. V gave up 7 bases and J gave up 2 bases; unmatched junction bases: 7. Germline CDR1 is MNHEY and CDR2 is SVGEGT. This CDR3 contains 15 residues. CDR3 region: CASTPVAGNTGELFF. CDR3 in DNA: TGTGCCAGCACCCCCGTAGCGGGTAACACCGGGGAGCTGTTTTTT.

The chain employs TRBV23-1 and TRBJ2-3, with 8 bases matching TRBD2. TRBV23-1 qualifies as an ORF whose function is uncertain. This CDR3 has 17 residues. The trim removed 0 bases at V and 4 bases at J, leaving 9 bases unmatched. The CDR3 DNA is TGCGCCAGCAGTCAATCGAAAAGCGGGAGAAACGCAGATACGCAGTATTTT. Translated: CASSQSKSGRNADTQYF.

The V gene is TRBV7-8, the J gene TRBJ1-1; D gene ambiguous. Germline V gene lookup returns CDR1 SGHVS and CDR2 FQNEAQ. The CDR3 consists of 15 residues. Deletions cut 0 bases from V and 1 base from J, with 9 bases between. CDR3 sequence (DNA): TGTGCCAGCAGCTTAGCGCGAGGCGGGAACACTGAAGCTTTCTTT. The encoded protein is CASSLARGGNTEAFF. The full variable domain, rest sourced from reference TRBV7-8 and TRBJ1-1, is GAGVSQSPRYKVAKRGQDVALRCDPISGHVSLFWYQQALGQGPEFLTYFQNEAQLDKSGLPSDRFFAERPEGSVSTLKIQRTQQEDSAVYLCASSLARGGNTEAFFGQGTRLTVV.

The rearrangement uses TRBV11-2 and TRBJ2-7; the match to TRBD1 covers 9 bases. This CDR3 is 15 amino acids long. Trimming cost V 4 bases and J 7 bases; bases outside gene matches: 11. Germline CDR1 SGHAT, CDR2 FQNNGV. The CDR3 coding sequence is TGTGCCAGCAGCTCTTCGGACAGGGGCTCGAGGGAGCAGTACGTC. It is translated as CASSSSDRGSREQYV.

This chain links TRBV6-6 with TRBJ2-5; 10 bases are shared with TRBD1. The CDR3 is 13 residues long. Trimming took 7 bases from V and 4 from J; bases not matched to a gene: 3. In germline, CDR1 is MNHNY, CDR2 SVGAGI (reference sequence). The CDR3 region is CASTDRGRETQYF. The CDR3 DNA reads TGTGCCAGCACCGACAGGGGGCGAGAGACCCAGTACTTC.

In DNA form, the CDR3 reads TGTGCCAGCAGCCCCGGGGGGTGGCGGTCCGAGCAGTACTTC. The encoded protein is CASSPGGWRSEQYF. The rearrangement uses TRBV9 and TRBJ2-7, with TRBD2 matching over 7 bases. Per the germline V gene, CDR1 is SGDLS and CDR2 is YYNGEE. Unmatched junction bases numbered 10, after V lost 4 bases and J lost 6 bases. This CDR3 comprises 14 residues.

The chain recombines TRBV7-9 with TRBJ1-1; unclear D gene. CDR1 and CDR2 from the germline V gene are SEHNR and FQNEAQ (reference sequence). Trimming removed 5 bases from V and 3 bases from J, with 10 bases in between. The CDR3 is 13 amino acids. The CDR3: CASSHSRDTEAFF. The CDR3 nucleotides read TGTGCCAGCAGCCATTCTCGGGACACTGAAGCTTTCTTT.

There are a few counts of this clone. The chain employs TRBV7-9 and TRBJ1-1; D unresolved. This CDR3 region has 14 residues. The ends were cut back, 7 bases at V and 0 bases at J, with 12 bases in the middle. CDR1 is SEHNR, CDR2 FQNEAQ, per germline (reference sequence). The CDR3: CASINGVLNTEAFF. DNA of the CDR3: TGTGCCAGCATCAACGGGGTCCTGAACACTGAAGCTTTCTTT.

The V and J genes are TRBV19 and TRBJ2-7; 7 nucleotides agree with TRBD1. Germline CDR1 is LNHDA and CDR2 is SQIVND (reference sequence). The CDR3 covers 13 residues. V lost 8 bases and J lost 3; bases outside the gene matches: 7. The CDR3 loop is CASGPTGYYEQYF. CDR3 DNA: TGTGCCAGTGGGCCGACAGGGTACTACGAGCAGTACTTC.

This clone came up once. This chain uses TRBV6-5 with TRBJ2-3, with 8 bases lining up with TRBD2. Trimming at V came to 5 bases and at J to 4 bases, leaving 5 bases not matched to a gene. Germline CDR1 and CDR2: MNHEY and SVGAGI. The CDR3 sequence is 14 residues long. CDR3: CASSTGTRADTQYF. The CDR3 nucleotides are TGTGCCAGCAGTACCGGGACTAGGGCAGATACGCAGTATTTT.

The chain uses TRBV11-3 and TRBJ2-7; TRBD2 matches 12 bases. Germline V gene data show CDR1 as SGHNT and CDR2 as YENEEA. This CDR3 is built from 12 residues. CDR3 sequence reads: CASSGLAGPREV. CDR3 DNA sequence: TGTGCCAGCAGCGGACTAGCGGGGCCTAGGGAGGTC.

Remarks on this clone: An end of the junction differs from the germline gene, which may be a read error. The genes are TRBV7-7 and TRBJ2-2; tentative D call: TRBD2 (5 bases). CDR3 length equals 15 residues. Germline assignment: CDR1 SSHAT and CDR2 FNYEAQ (reference sequence). This CDR3 reads CASSLASAYTGELFF. The CDR3 coding sequence is TGTGCTAGCAGCTTAGCGTCCGCGTACACCGGGGAGCTGTTTTTT.

J is TRBJ1-5 and V is TRBV24-1, with 11 bases fitting TRBD1. Per the germline V gene, CDR1 is KGHDR and CDR2 is SFDVKD. J gave up 2 bases and V 4 bases, and 12 bases lay outside the gene matches. The CDR3 loop spans 19 amino acids. The CDR3 DNA reads TGTGCCACCAGTGACCGGAACAGGACAGGGGGCGTACGCAATCAGCCCCAGCATTTT. As protein: CATSDRNRTGGVRNQPQHF.

The genes are TRBV10-3 and TRBJ2-7; 13 bases fit TRBD2. CDR3 length: 15 amino acids. Trimming removed 9 bases from V and 3 bases from J; junction bases left unmatched: 8. CDR1 ENHRY and CDR2 SYGVKD come from the germline V gene. CDR3 amino acids: CAIGAGTSGNYEQYV. In DNA, the CDR3 is TGTGCCATTGGGGCCGGGACTAGCGGGAACTACGAGCAGTACGTC.

The CDR3 loop is CASSVGGSEAFF. The CDR3 DNA sequence: TGTGCCAGCAGCGTAGGGGGCTCTGAAGCTTTCTTT. J is TRBJ1-1 and V is TRBV9, with D maybe TRBD1 (5 bases). V dropped 0 bases and J dropped 6 bases, with 6 bases sitting between them. Germline CDR1 and CDR2: SGDLS and YYNGEE. The length of the CDR3 is 12 residues.

The gene calls are TRBV5-1 and TRBJ1-1, with 8 bases aligning to TRBD1. This CDR3 region has 15 residues. Germline V gene lookup returns CDR1 SGHRS and CDR2 YFSETQ. J lost 1 base, V lost 3 bases, and 5 bases had no gene match. The CDR3 sequence: CASSSKQGGNTEAFF. CDR3 sequence (DNA): TGCGCCAGCAGCTCCAAACAGGGGGGGAACACTGAAGCTTTCTTT.